The T cell receptor beta chain described here comes from a study of blood T cell repertoires in COVID-19 (dated by TCRdb to the early 2020s). A note on the overall study: Collaborator samples came from the United States, Italy and Spain and covered acute and convalescent phases of COVID-19. Samples came from the ongoing ImmuneRACE study (first 160 participants) plus 1,254 subjects from 6 global collaborators. The prospective study material was composed of cDNA or gDNA derived from T cells, B-cell-depleted T cells, or PBMCs. Subjects who had been exposed to COVID-19, were actively infected with it, or had recovered from it provided the deeply sampled blood TCRbeta repertoires that made up the dataset. Where HLA class I and class II types were available, the types were taken from metadata supplied by the sample provider, not from assay-based typing. The repertoires were released in a freely available public database intended as a resource for research on the immune response to SARS-CoV-2. A de-identified subject ID, COVID-19 status, age in years and sex were almost always included in the sample metadata.

In the prospective study, participants were roughly 18 to 100 years old, resided in 24 geographic areas of the United States, and were enrolled through a virtual design. In the prospective study, participants were assigned to cohorts based on the clinical history participants reported in a screening survey and a study questionnaire. Recovered participants in ImmuneRACE Cohort 3 were defined as having two consecutive negative NP/OP PCR tests, clearance from a healthcare professional, or resolution of symptoms. In the prospective study, whole blood, serum and a nasopharyngeal or oropharyngeal swab were collected from each participant by mobile phlebotomists. Additional blood draws and questionnaires over an approximately 2-month period could optionally be provided by prospective study participants. Before DNA extraction, prospective study blood samples were shipped either frozen or at room temperature.

Overall study results and their limits: Clinical and demographic metadata were provided uncurated, with the amount varying by source and participant.

As regards this clone: Its antigen is unknown. Base qualities are not recorded, but no much larger clone differs from it by a single base.

The immunoSEQ Assay, a bias-controlled multiplex PCR, was used to amplify TCRbeta CDR3 regions from genomic DNA. From the authors' description of their analysis: The number of nucleated cells in each sample was estimated from the amplification of reference gene primers within the assay. To quantify the absolute abundance of each unique TCRbeta CDR3 rearrangement, sequence reads were collapsed and filtered. For each sample, productive Simpson clonality was calculated as the square root of Simpson's diversity index over productive rearrangements. In its TCRdb copy, this immuneACCESS table keeps in-frame sequences only and misses some clones. Where compared with another copy, unresolved V genes explain less than half of these, and the others have no known cause. V and J calls plus clone size are reproduced from that table; the DNA served to infer D and trimming. The sample records more than 250,000 clones, 87% of which are singletons. Under 7% of the sample belongs to the ten largest clones.

The junction shows trimming of 1 base on V and 2 bases on J, plus 12 bases between the germline ends. CDR1 SQVTM and CDR2 ANQGSEA were looked up in the germline V gene. Its CDR3 holds 14 amino acids, cysteine through phenylalanine. The DNA shown is the 42-base CDR3, in frame from base 1. Specimen: PBMCs or T cells enriched from blood (not recorded which). This receptor was taken from a middle-aged woman who had recovered from COVID-19. The rearranged segments are TRBV29-1 and TRBJ2-7; the D gene is perhaps TRBD2, on 6 matching bases. The CDR3: CSVEGGEDAYEQYF. The DNA is TGCAGCGTTGAAGGGGGGGAGGACGCCTACGAGCAGTACTTC.